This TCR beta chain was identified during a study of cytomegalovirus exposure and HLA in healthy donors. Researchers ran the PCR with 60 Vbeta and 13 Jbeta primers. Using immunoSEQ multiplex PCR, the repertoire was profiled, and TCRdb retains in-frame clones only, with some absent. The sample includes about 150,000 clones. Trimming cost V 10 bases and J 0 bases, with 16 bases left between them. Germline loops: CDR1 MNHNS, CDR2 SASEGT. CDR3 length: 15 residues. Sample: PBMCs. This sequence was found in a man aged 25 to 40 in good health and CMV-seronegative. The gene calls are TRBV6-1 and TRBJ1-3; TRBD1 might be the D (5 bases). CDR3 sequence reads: CATVSPTVSGNTIYF. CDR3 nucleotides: TGTGCCACCGTTTCACCGACAGTCTCTGGAAACACCATATATTTT.